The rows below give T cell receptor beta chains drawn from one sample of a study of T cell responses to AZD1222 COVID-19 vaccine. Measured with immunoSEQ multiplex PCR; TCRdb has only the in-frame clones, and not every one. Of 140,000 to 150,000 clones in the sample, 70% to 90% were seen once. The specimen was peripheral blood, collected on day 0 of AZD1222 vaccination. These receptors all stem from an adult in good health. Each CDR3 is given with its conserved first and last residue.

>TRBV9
CASSAVAGTGPNEKLFF
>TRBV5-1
CASSGGTGELNTGELFF
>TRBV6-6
CASSRGTSGRARTDTQYF
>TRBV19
CASSIYGGLENEQFF
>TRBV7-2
CASRAVSSNQPQHF
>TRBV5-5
CASSSGVANYGYTF
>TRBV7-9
CASSYHTSTDTQYF
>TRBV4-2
CASGPGGSHGETQYF
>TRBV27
CASSQQGTYGYTF
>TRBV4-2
CASSITGTASEQYF
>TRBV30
CAWRLVITSSGANVLTF
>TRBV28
CASGGSSREQYF
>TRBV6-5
CASSRLRFVAFF
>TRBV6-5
CASSQPGAGGYEQYF
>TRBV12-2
CARDPGGRGTGELFF
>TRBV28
CASSLGNEKLFF
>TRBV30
CAWGLLTATTQYF
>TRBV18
CASSPASYNEQFF
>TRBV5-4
CASIPSGDRNTGELFF
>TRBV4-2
CASSQAGGNQPQHF
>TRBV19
CASSRDRAENQPQHF
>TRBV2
CASGQDYPPDTQYF
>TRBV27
CASSSDPPYSNQPQHF
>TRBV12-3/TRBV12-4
CASSLSENIQYF
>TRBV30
CAWDSGGGGNQPQHF
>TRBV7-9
CASSGWRGLTDTQYF
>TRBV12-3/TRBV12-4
CASSLSSEQFF
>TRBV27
CASSNRGTGGASGYTF
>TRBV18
CASSPQRKNTGELFF
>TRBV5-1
CASSPGTLMGAEEQYF
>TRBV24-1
CATSAHGGEQFF
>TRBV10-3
CAISVGRVYEQYF
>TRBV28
CASIPAGERTDTQYF
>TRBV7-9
CASSPTRVYSPLHF
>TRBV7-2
CASSLGLTSNQPQHF
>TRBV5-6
CASSLGTSNYGYTF
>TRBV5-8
CASSFPRGGVGEQYF
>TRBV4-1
CASSQSMTATYGYTF
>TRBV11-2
CASSLAVRAYEKLFF
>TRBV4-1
CASSQATGAYGYTF
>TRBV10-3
CAISAGSDMGKLFF
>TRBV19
CASTPTGATGELFF
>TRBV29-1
CSVVWTSAYNEQFF
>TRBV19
CASTGQGLTGNTIYF